The entry below gives a single T cell receptor (beta chain) sequence along with its context. These data belong to a study of blood T cell repertoires in COVID-19. Study background: The origin of the acute and convalescent COVID-19 samples was the United States, Italy and Spain.

Profiling relied on immunoSEQ multiplex PCR, and the TCRdb table lists in-frame clones only, not all of them. The table lists under 300,000 clones, more than 75% of them singletons, with more than 6.5% in the top ten. The sequence derives from a woman in her seventies with active or convalescent COVID-19. Sequenced sample: peripheral blood.

The CDR3 nucleotides are TGTGCCAGTAGCAGGGATACGTATGGCTACACCTTC. It yields the protein CASSRDTYGYTF. The V and J genes are TRBV19 and TRBJ1-2, with a weak D call TRBD1 (5 bases). This CDR3 contains 12 residues. The germline V gene encodes CDR1 LNHDA and CDR2 SQIVND (reference sequence). V was clipped by 6 bases and J by 5 bases, with 10 bases between them.